This passage covers 29 T cell receptor beta chains from one sample sequenced in a study of blood T cell repertoires in COVID-19. Sequenced by immunoSEQ multiplex PCR; TCRdb stores in-frame clones only, minus some. The sample includes about 190,000 clones, 84% seen only once; the top ten take roughly 5%. The sample taken for sequencing was peripheral blood. The receptors derive from a woman in her 70s with active or convalescent COVID-19.

Turning to this clone: Other DNA sequences of this sample code for an identical CDR3. The chain's CDR3 is CASSLVSEKLFF. The CDR3, as DNA: TGTGCCAGCAGTTTAGTATCTGAAAAACTGTTTTTT. V gene TRBV12-3 or TRBV12-4 combines with J gene TRBJ1-4; D uncertain. This CDR3 region has 12 residues. Trimming took off 1 base at V and 7 bases at J, with 4 bases between the two ends.

V gene TRBV5-1 combines with J gene TRBJ2-1, with TRBD2 identical over 7 bases. From germline, CDR1 is SGHRS and CDR2 YFSETQ. This CDR3 spans 13 amino acids. V trimming: 3 bases; J trimming: 8 bases; junction bases outside the gene matches: 5. The CDR3 is CASSYGRTDEQFF. CDR3 nucleotides: TGCGCCAGCAGCTACGGGAGGACGGATGAGCAGTTCTTC.

V usage is TRBV4-2 and J usage is TRBJ1-4, with D perhaps matching TRBD1 (6 bases). Germline CDR1 and CDR2: LGHNA and YNFKEQ. V lost 0 bases to trimming and J lost 7 bases, with 12 bases between them. This CDR3 comprises 15 residues. The CDR3 bases are TGTGCCAGCAGCCAAGAAATCTCGGACAGTGAAAAACTGTTTTTT. Its translation is CASSQEISDSEKLFF.

The chain employs TRBV6-5 and TRBJ2-5; TRBD1 is a possible D gene (5 bases). Trimming pared 6 bases from V and 1 base from J, leaving 9 bases between. CDR3 length equals 13 residues. The germline V gene encodes CDR1 MNHEY and CDR2 SVGAGI. The CDR3 sequence is CASRLDIQETQYF. Written as DNA, the CDR3 is TGTGCCAGCAGGCTGGACATCCAAGAGACCCAGTACTTC.

The gene calls are TRBV4-2 and TRBJ2-1; TRBD2 matches at 13 bases. V shed 5 bases and J 8 bases; nucleotides not matched to a gene: 6. Germline CDR1 LGHNA, CDR2 YNFKEQ. The CDR3 is 15 amino acids. The CDR3 DNA reads TGTGCCAGCAGCTTACGGACTAGCGGGAGCCATGAGCAGTTCTTC. Its protein product is CASSLRTSGSHEQFF.

This chain uses TRBV7-9 with TRBJ1-3; 7 nucleotides align to TRBD1. The J segment lost 0 bases and the V segment lost 6 bases, leaving 5 bases of the junction unmatched. The CDR3 loop spans 15 amino acids. Germline loops: CDR1 SEHNR, CDR2 FQNEAQ (reference sequence). As DNA, the CDR3 is TGTGCCAGCAGGTCCGACAGGGACTCTGGAAACACCATATATTTT. It yields the protein CASRSDRDSGNTIYF.

The gene calls are TRBV3-1 (or the pseudogene TRBV3-2) and TRBJ2-3, with D possibly matching TRBD2 (6 bases). V lost 3 bases and J 5 bases, leaving 15 bases between the germline ends. The CDR3 spans 15 residues. Germline CDR1 and CDR2: LGHDT and YNNKEL (reference sequence). The CDR3 here is CASSQLGLGGDTQYF. DNA of the CDR3: TGTGCCAGCAGCCAGCTAGGACTGGGGGGAGATACGCAGTATTTT.

V is TRBV3-1 (or the pseudogene TRBV3-2) and J is TRBJ1-2; D gene unclear. CDR3 length: 14 amino acids. V was trimmed by 3 bases and J by 0 bases, leaving 8 bases between them. Germline-derived CDR1 and CDR2 are LGHDT and YNNKEL (reference sequence). The CDR3 DNA reads as TGTGCCAGCAGCCAGAGGGCGACTAACTATGGCTACACCTTC. Protein sequence: CASSQRATNYGYTF.

This clone is a singleton in its sample. J is TRBJ2-6 and V is TRBV19; maybe TRBD2 (5 bases). This CDR3 comprises 15 residues. V was cut by 3 bases and J by 0 bases, with 6 bases left in between. Per germline, CDR1 LNHDA and CDR2 SQIVND (reference sequence). In DNA, the CDR3 is TGTGCCAGTAGTATGGGGAGCTCTGGGGCCAACGTCCTGACTTTC. Translation gives CASSMGSSGANVLTF.

V and J are TRBV9 and TRBJ1-1; perhaps TRBD1 as D (6 bases). Trimming pared 0 bases from V and 4 bases from J, leaving 16 bases between. Germline V gene sequence: CDR1 SGDLS, CDR2 YYNGEE. This CDR3 has 16 residues. The CDR3 loop is CASSVGGGHTGTEAFF. In DNA, the CDR3 is TGTGCCAGCAGCGTAGGGGGGGGGCACACGGGCACTGAAGCTTTCTTT.

This chain uses TRBV25-1 with TRBJ1-4; tentatively, D is TRBD1 (6 bases). Looked up from germline, CDR1 is MGHDK and CDR2 is SYGVNS. Trimming took 5 bases from V and 0 from J, leaving 10 bases between them. The length of the CDR3 is 15 residues. The CDR3, as DNA: TGTGCCAGCAGTCTACAGGGAGCAACTAATGAAAAACTGTTTTTT. It encodes CASSLQGATNEKLFF. Full variable domain (missing parts from reference TRBV25-1 and TRBJ1-4): EADIYQTPRYLVIGTGKKITLECSQTMGHDKMYWYQQDPGMELHLIHYSYGVNSTEKGDLSSESTVSRIRTEHFPLTLESARPSHTSQYLCASSLQGATNEKLFFGSGTQLSVL.

The chain combines TRBV3-1 (or the pseudogene TRBV3-2) with TRBJ1-6, with TRBD1 as a possible D gene (6 bases). V lost 11 bases and J 6 bases, leaving 14 bases between the germline ends. CDR3 length: 13 residues. CDR1 LGHDT and CDR2 YNNKEL come from the germline V gene (reference sequence). In DNA form, the CDR3 reads TGTGCCTCCACCGGACAGATTAATTCACCCCTCCACTTT. Its translation is CASTGQINSPLHF.

This chain links TRBV7-3 with TRBJ2-3, with 8 positions matching TRBD2. Losses at the gene ends were 8 bases for V and 2 bases for J; bases not matched to a gene: 6. Germline V gene data show CDR1 as SGHTA and CDR2 as FQGTGA. The CDR3 length is 14 residues. The CDR3 DNA is TGTGCCAGCGAAGGAGCGGGGGTCACAGATACGCAGTATTTT. It is translated as CASEGAGVTDTQYF.

The table lists this clone with a few counts. This sequence joins TRBV7-3 and TRBJ2-3, with TRBD2 matching 7 bases. CDR1 and CDR2 (germline): SGHTA, FQGTGA. J lost 4 bases, V lost 5 bases, and 6 bases had no gene match. The CDR3 consists of 14 residues. CDR3 DNA sequence: TGTGCCAGCAGCAAAGGCGGGAGCGCAGATACGCAGTATTTT. This codes for CASSKGGSADTQYF. Full variable domain (rest looked up from reference TRBV7-3 and TRBJ2-3): GAGVSQTPSNKVTEKGKYVELRCDPISGHTALYWYRQSLGQGPEFLIYFQGTGAADDSGLPNDRFFAVRPEGSVSTLKIQRTERGDSAVYLCASSKGGSADTQYFGPGTRLTVL.

The V gene is TRBV5-1, the J gene TRBJ1-4; D is unresolved. This CDR3 is 13 amino acids long. V was shortened by 0 bases and J by 3 bases, with 3 bases between the two germline ends. CDR1 is SGHRS and CDR2 is YFSETQ in the germline V gene. Here the CDR3 DNA reads TGCGCCAGCAGCTTGGGGCCTAATGAAAAACTGTTTTTT. This translates into CASSLGPNEKLFF.

The CDR3 DNA follows: TGTGCCACCAGTGAGCGCCGGACAGCCCGCACAGATACGCAGTATTTT. This gives the protein CATSERRTARTDTQYF. The chain uses TRBV24-1 and TRBJ2-3, with a possible D match to TRBD1 (6 bases). There are 16 residues in the CDR3. Per germline, CDR1 KGHDR and CDR2 SFDVKD. Between the trimmed V and J ends, which lost 4 bases and 1 base, there was a span of 14 bases.

The chain carries TRBV2 and TRBJ2-7, with 10 bases fitting TRBD2. With 4 bases clipped from V and 0 bases from J, the junction kept 0 bases outside the gene matches. Germline V gives CDR1 SNHLY, CDR2 FYNNEI. The CDR3 has 14 residues. CDR3 region: CASSASGSSYEQYF. The CDR3 nucleotides are TGTGCCAGCAGTGCTAGCGGGAGCTCCTACGAGCAGTACTTC.

The chain links TRBV27 to TRBJ2-2; perhaps TRBD1 as D (5 bases). Germline-derived CDR1 and CDR2 are MNHEY and SMNVEV (reference sequence). This CDR3 region has 15 residues. V lost 3 bases and J 5 bases, leaving 13 bases between the germline ends. The CDR3 reads CASSFVRQGTGELFF. CDR3 sequence (DNA): TGTGCCAGCAGTTTTGTTCGGCAGGGAACCGGGGAGCTGTTTTTT.

DNA of the CDR3: TGTGCCAGCAGCCCGCAACCGGGGCTAGCGGGAGTTCAGGCCGGGGAGCTGTTTTTT. Protein: CASSPQPGLAGVQAGELFF. The chain combines TRBV5-5 with TRBJ2-2; 10 nucleotides agree with TRBD2. The V segment lost 4 bases and the J segment 6 bases; nucleotides outside the gene matches: 18. The CDR3 spans 19 residues. Germline CDR1 is SGHKS and CDR2 is YYEKEE (reference sequence).

The chain employs TRBV2 and TRBJ1-2; 7 bases are a match to TRBD1. The germline V gene has CDR1 SNHLY and CDR2 FYNNEI. V gave up 5 bases and J gave up 4 bases; unmatched junction bases: 4. The CDR3 is made up of 13 amino acids. The CDR3 here is CASSKTGPYGYTF. The CDR3 DNA is TGTGCCAGCAGTAAGACAGGGCCCTATGGCTACACCTTC.

The chain joins TRBV7-9 to TRBJ2-1, with 8 positions matching TRBD2. The V segment lost 3 bases and the J segment 10 bases; nucleotides outside the gene matches: 14. CDR1 SEHNR and CDR2 FQNEAQ come from the germline V gene (reference sequence). The CDR3 contains 16 residues. The CDR3 DNA follows: TGTGCCAGCAGCTTTGGGCTAGCGGGTACCGCGGAAGAGCAGTTCTTC. This translates into CASSFGLAGTAEEQFF.

With regard to this clone: An end of the junction differs from the germline gene, which may be a read error. The rearrangement links TRBV7-7 to TRBJ2-1, with TRBD2 matching over 9 bases. Per the germline V gene, CDR1 is SSHAT and CDR2 is FNYEAQ (reference sequence). This CDR3 has 16 amino acids. CDR3 coding DNA: TGTGCTAGCAGCCCACCGCCAGCGGGAGGTTACAATGAGCAGTTCTTC. Translation: CASSPPPAGGYNEQFF.

The chain uses TRBV6-4 and TRBJ2-1, with TRBD1 identical over 10 bases. Looked up from germline, CDR1 is MRHNA and CDR2 is SNTAGT. V gave up 4 bases and J gave up 9 bases; unmatched junction bases: 6. The CDR3 is 14 amino acids. The CDR3 DNA sequence: TGTGCCAGCAGTGCCGGGACAGGGGCTCTTGAGCAGTTCTTC. As protein: CASSAGTGALEQFF.

This clone was counted once. The V and J genes are TRBV7-3 and TRBJ2-3; 9 bases align to TRBD2. J lost 1 base, V lost 1 base, and 6 bases had no gene match. Germline V gene data show CDR1 as SGHTA and CDR2 as FQGTGA. This CDR3 spans 17 amino acids. The CDR3 sequence is CASSLNPLAGGTDTQYF. CDR3 sequence (DNA): TGTGCCAGCAGCTTAAATCCATTAGCGGGAGGCACAGATACGCAGTATTTT.

J is TRBJ2-7 and V is TRBV30, with 7 positions matching TRBD1. V shed 7 bases and J 1 base; nucleotides not matched to a gene: 1. The CDR3 covers 11 residues. Germline values: CDR1 GTSNPN, CDR2 SVGIG (reference sequence). CDR3 in DNA: TGTGCCTCGGGACAGTCCTACGAGCAGTACTTC. Protein: CASGQSYEQYF. Full variable domain (rest looked up from reference TRBV30 and TRBJ2-7): SQTIHQWPATLVQPVGSPLSLECTVEGTSNPNLYWYRQAAGRGLQLLFYSVGIGQISSEVPQNLSASRPQDRQFILSSKKLLLSDSGFYLCASGQSYEQYFGPGTRLTVT.

The J gene is TRBJ2-3, the V gene TRBV6-5, with 10 bases fitting TRBD2. Germline V gives CDR1 MNHEY, CDR2 SVGAGI. Trimming at V came to 5 bases and at J to 5 bases, leaving 4 bases not matched to a gene. The CDR3 has 14 amino acids. The CDR3 sequence is CASSRGLARDTQYF. The CDR3, as DNA: TGTGCCAGCAGTCGGGGACTAGCGAGAGATACGCAGTATTTT.

This chain links TRBV7-3 with TRBJ2-7; TRBD2 aligns across 14 bases. This CDR3 has 19 residues. CDR1 is SGHTA, CDR2 FQGTGA, per germline. With 4 bases clipped from V and 2 bases from J, the junction kept 13 bases outside the gene matches. The CDR3 bases are TGTGCCAGCAGCTCCAACCCGACTAGCGGGAGGGTATTACCCTACGAGCAGTACTTC. This codes for CASSSNPTSGRVLPYEQYF. Full variable domain (remainder filled in from reference TRBV7-3 and TRBJ2-7): GAGVSQTPSNKVTEKGKYVELRCDPISGHTALYWYRQSLGQGPEFLIYFQGTGAADDSGLPNDRFFAVRPEGSVSTLKIQRTERGDSAVYLCASSSNPTSGRVLPYEQYFGPGTRLTVT.

This sequence joins TRBV3-1 (or the pseudogene TRBV3-2) and TRBJ2-1; 9 positions match TRBD2. CDR3 length: 21 residues. Trimming removed 1 base from V and 4 bases from J; junction bases left unmatched: 20. Germline V gene sequence: CDR1 LGHDT, CDR2 YNNKEL (reference sequence). CDR3 loop: CASSQGGWGVTSGPRYNEQFF. As DNA, the CDR3 is TGTGCCAGCAGCCAAGGGGGCTGGGGGGTGACTAGCGGTCCACGATACAATGAGCAGTTCTTC.

The chain joins TRBV5-1 to TRBJ2-7; D is perhaps TRBD2 (7 bases). The CDR3 sequence is 16 residues long. Deletions cut 0 bases from V and 7 bases from J, with 20 bases between. Looked up from germline, CDR1 is SGHRS and CDR2 is YFSETQ. CDR3 amino acids: CASSLGAGAASREQYF. For the CDR3, the DNA is TGCGCCAGCAGCTTGGGGGCGGGGGCGGCATCCAGGGAGCAGTACTTC. Using reference TRBV5-1 and TRBJ2-7 for the parts outside the CDR3, the full variable domain is KAGVTQTPRYLIKTRGQQVTLSCSPISGHRSVSWYQQTPGQGLQFLFEYFSETQRNKGNFPGRFSGRQFSNSRSEMNVSTLELGDSALYLCASSLGAGAASREQYFGPGTRLTVT.